The 11 T cell receptor beta chains in this list originate from one sample, sequenced in a study of blood T cell repertoires in COVID-19. Using immunoSEQ multiplex PCR, the repertoire was profiled, and TCRdb retains in-frame clones only, with some absent. The sample has tens of thousands of clones, roughly 89% seen once; the top ten hold 8.5%. Sequencing input: peripheral blood. All receptors derive from a human donor in a cohort sampled during active COVID-19.

The sample holds one count of this clone. The J gene is TRBJ1-5, the V gene TRBV4-2, with D possibly matching TRBD1 (6 bases). Germline values: CDR1 LGHNA, CDR2 YNFKEQ. Trimming pared 4 bases from V and 2 bases from J, leaving 6 bases between. This CDR3 has 13 amino acids. Here the CDR3 reads CASSPGGNQPQHF. CDR3 DNA: TGTGCCAGCAGCCCAGGGGGCAATCAGCCCCAGCATTTT.

The V call is TRBV7-9, the J call TRBJ1-3; possible D gene TRBD1, 6 bases. Germline lookup yields CDR1 SEHNR and CDR2 FQNEAQ (reference sequence). The CDR3 runs 15 residues. V was cut by 5 bases and J by 4 bases, with 15 bases left in between. CDR3 sequence (DNA): TGTGCCAGCAGCCCACCCGACAGGACCGGAAACACCATATATTTT. Amino acids: CASSPPDRTGNTIYF.

For this clone: The junction departs from the called germline gene at one end, perhaps through a read error. V gene TRBV5-1 combines with J gene TRBJ1-6; TRBD1 matches at 7 bases. The length of the CDR3 is 16 residues. Germline lookup yields CDR1 SGHRS and CDR2 YFSETQ. The CDR3 region is CASSLTGQTPNSPLHF. The CDR3 region has the DNA TGCGCCAGCAGCTTAACGGGACAGACGCCCAATTCGCCCCTCCACTTT.

This chain links TRBV6-1 with TRBJ1-2; D is unresolved. Germline assignment: CDR1 MNHNS and CDR2 SASEGT. V was trimmed by 3 bases and J by 6 bases, leaving 14 bases between them. This CDR3 is built from 14 residues. The CDR3 bases are TGTGCCAGCAGTGACGGAGCCTTTCCTAATGGCTACACCTTC. Protein product: CASSDGAFPNGYTF.

The chain combines TRBV20-1 with TRBJ2-7, with D possibly TRBD1 on 5 matching bases. Germline assignment: CDR1 DFQATT and CDR2 SNEGSKA (reference sequence). Trimming pared 3 bases from V and 2 bases from J, leaving 11 bases between. CDR3 length equals 13 residues. The CDR3 region is CSASWGGTYEQYF. The CDR3 nucleotides are TGCAGTGCTAGTTGGGGCGGAACCTACGAGCAGTACTTC.

The chain joins TRBV6-5 to TRBJ2-5; TRBD1 aligns across 11 bases. Germline V gives CDR1 MNHEY, CDR2 SVGAGI. Trimming removed 7 bases from V and 6 bases from J; junction bases left unmatched: 10. The CDR3 consists of 15 residues. The CDR3 protein is CASNTDRGRVQTQYF. DNA for the CDR3: TGTGCCAGCAATACGGACAGGGGGCGCGTACAGACCCAGTACTTC.

This chain uses TRBV27 with TRBJ1-5; 7 bases align to TRBD1. V lost 5 bases and J lost 8; bases outside the gene matches: 12. CDR1 MNHEY and CDR2 SMNVEV come from the germline V gene (reference sequence). This CDR3 comprises 15 residues. CDR3 sequence: CASSPGTDLLEPQHF. CDR3 nucleotides: TGTGCCAGCAGTCCCGGGACAGACCTTTTAGAGCCCCAGCATTTT.

This chain uses TRBV10-2 with TRBJ1-5; 11 bases match TRBD1. Germline loops: CDR1 WSHSY, CDR2 SAAADI. V lost 5 bases and J lost 6; bases outside the gene matches: 9. The CDR3 length is 16 residues. The CDR3 spells CASSLPGQGVSQPQHF. CDR3 nucleotide sequence: TGCGCCAGCAGTTTACCGGGACAGGGGGTGAGTCAGCCCCAGCATTTT.

J is TRBJ2-1 and V is TRBV4-1; perhaps TRBD1 as D (6 bases). Trimming removed 0 bases from V and 3 bases from J, with 18 bases in between. CDR3 size: 18 residues. CDR1 is MGHRA and CDR2 is YSYEKL in the germline V gene. The CDR3 reads CASSQDGARARGYNEQFF. The CDR3, as DNA: TGCGCCAGCAGCCAAGATGGCGCTCGGGCCAGGGGCTACAATGAGCAGTTCTTC.

The chain couples TRBV11-2 to TRBJ2-7, with a tentative D call TRBD2 (6 bases). Trimming took off 5 bases at V and 1 base at J, with 18 bases between the two ends. The germline CDR1 and CDR2 sequences are SGHAT and FQNNGV. The CDR3 spans 16 residues. The CDR3 loop is CASSPRWAGSSYEQYF. In DNA, the CDR3 is TGTGCCAGCAGCCCCCGTTGGGCGGGGAGTTCCTACGAGCAGTACTTC.

V and J are TRBV28 and TRBJ2-3; D perhaps matches TRBD2 (5 bases). The CDR3 consists of 13 residues. The ends were cut back, 6 bases at V and 3 bases at J, with 10 bases in the middle. Germline loops: CDR1 MDHEN, CDR2 SYDVKM. In DNA form, the CDR3 reads TGTGCCAGCAGAGAGGGTAGGACAGATACGCAGTATTTT. This sequence encodes CASREGRTDTQYF.